This is a list of T cell receptor beta chains from one sample in a study of early T cells in non-severe SARS-CoV-2 infection. A single record per CDR3 protein comes from TCRdb applying MiXCR to the 5' RACE reads. The sample shows approximately 70,000 distinct CDR3 sequences, around 12% of them seen only once. The sequencing here drew on whole blood, taken at baseline. The receptor source for this set is an adult who was a healthcare worker with PCR-confirmed SARS-CoV-2 infection or an uninfected control (not recorded which). Both conserved end residues are part of each CDR3. Clone size is shown for a subset of rows, as once, few, many or a class of expanded clone.

clone_size j_call v_call cdr3_aa
few TRBJ1-1 TRBV3-1 CASSQDIRGRYTEAFF
many TRBJ2-5 TRBV13 CASSLAYQETQYF
few TRBJ2-7 TRBV7-9 CASSLGDGSSYEQYF
NA TRBJ1-1 TRBV5-4 CASSSGTPSGNTEAFF
few TRBJ1-4 TRBV28 CASSLASTNEKLFF
few TRBJ1-6 TRBV6-2/TRBV6-3 CASSYSYSPLHF
few TRBJ1-2 TRBV4-3 CASSQDRQPVNYGYTF
NA TRBJ2-1 TRBV7-9 CASSSQGGASYNEQFF
many TRBJ1-2 TRBV24-1 CATSPTGRNYGYTF
many TRBJ1-6 TRBV2 CASSEFGGQLPSPLHF
few TRBJ2-7 TRBV3-1 CASSQDQASGGSYEQYF
many TRBJ1-1 TRBV7-2 CASSSFWTEAFF
NA TRBJ2-2 TRBV2 CASNRDRERAGELFF
few TRBJ1-2 TRBV29-1 CSVQGSYGYTF
many TRBJ1-1 TRBV18 CASSEQGARNTEAFF
many TRBJ2-5 TRBV11-1 CASSLATEETQYF
NA TRBJ1-6 TRBV29-1 CSVGLGLDSPLHF
NA TRBJ1-5 TRBV5-1 CASSLSGGPQHF
NA TRBJ1-1 TRBV11-2 CASSLTTEAFF
many TRBJ2-5 TRBV11-2 CASRRGGKETQYF
NA TRBJ2-1 TRBV2 CASRAGPYNEQFF
few TRBJ2-6 TRBV6-5 CASRSSGTGANVLTF
NA TRBJ1-3 TRBV5-1 CASSLVSGQGANTIYF
many TRBJ1-4 TRBV20-1 CSAPNRGRNEKLFF
few TRBJ1-4 TRBV7-9 CASSPQDRGNEKLFF
NA TRBJ2-7 TRBV5-1 CASSKDTELYEQYF
NA TRBJ2-1 TRBV24-1 CATSDPGTTSYNEQFF
NA TRBJ2-7 TRBV4-1 CASSPLLGSSYEQYF
few TRBJ1-2 TRBV12-3/TRBV12-4 CASSPTGTGGYTF
many TRBJ2-5 TRBV6-2/TRBV6-3 CASSYETYQETQYF
many TRBJ2-7 TRBV3-1 CASSPGLAPYEQYF
NA TRBJ2-2 TRBV4-1 CASSRVGTGELFF
many TRBJ2-7 TRBV14 CASSPTLRPGEQYF
few TRBJ1-6 TRBV3-1 CASSQADNSPLHF
NA TRBJ2-7 TRBV10-3 CAIGTGLHEQYF
NA TRBJ2-2 TRBV7-9 CASSPRQENTGELFF
many TRBJ1-3 TRBV6-1 CASSEGGNTIYF
many TRBJ1-2 TRBV6-2/TRBV6-3 CAGAPGPANYGYTF
many TRBJ2-4 TRBV25-1 CASSIGPHDIQYF
few TRBJ2-3 TRBV12-3/TRBV12-4 CASSFSLASDTQYF
many TRBJ2-1 TRBV4-3 CASSQRDRGKNNEQFF
many TRBJ1-4 TRBV4-1 CASSHEGTGPEKLFF
few TRBJ1-3 TRBV7-2 CASSLARGAKTTGNTIYF
many TRBJ2-3 TRBV20-1 CSAARGGGRADTQYF
few TRBJ1-3 TRBV7-9 CASSQTSGNTIYF
NA TRBJ1-1 TRBV6-5 CASTEGARGVTEAFF
NA TRBJ2-5 TRBV5-6 CASKSSARRSAQETQYF
NA TRBJ1-1 TRBV6-1 CASSEVRDAEAFF
many TRBJ2-3 TRBV2 CASDRGGTQYF
few TRBJ1-4 TRBV4-2 CASSQTLEEKLFF
few TRBJ1-3 TRBV10-3 CAISESSGNTIYF
NA TRBJ1-3 TRBV18 CASSPSQASSGNTIYF
few TRBJ2-6 TRBV12-3/TRBV12-4 CASSPRWATRGSGANVLTF
many TRBJ1-1 TRBV20-1 CSARIGTANTEAFF